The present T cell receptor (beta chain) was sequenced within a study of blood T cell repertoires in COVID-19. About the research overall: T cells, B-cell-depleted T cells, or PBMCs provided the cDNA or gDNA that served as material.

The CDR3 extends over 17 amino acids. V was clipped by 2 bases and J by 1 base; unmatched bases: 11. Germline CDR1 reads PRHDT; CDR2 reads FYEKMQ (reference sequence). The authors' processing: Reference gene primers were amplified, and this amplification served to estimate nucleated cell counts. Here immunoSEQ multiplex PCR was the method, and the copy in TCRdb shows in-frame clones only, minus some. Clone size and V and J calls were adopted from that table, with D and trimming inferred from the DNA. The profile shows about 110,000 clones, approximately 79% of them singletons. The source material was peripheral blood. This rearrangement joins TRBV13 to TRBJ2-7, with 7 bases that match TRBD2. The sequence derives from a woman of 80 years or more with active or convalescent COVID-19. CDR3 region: CASSLPVRLAISYEQYF. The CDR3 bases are TGTGCCAGCAGCTTACCCGTCCGACTAGCAATATCCTACGAGCAGTACTTC.